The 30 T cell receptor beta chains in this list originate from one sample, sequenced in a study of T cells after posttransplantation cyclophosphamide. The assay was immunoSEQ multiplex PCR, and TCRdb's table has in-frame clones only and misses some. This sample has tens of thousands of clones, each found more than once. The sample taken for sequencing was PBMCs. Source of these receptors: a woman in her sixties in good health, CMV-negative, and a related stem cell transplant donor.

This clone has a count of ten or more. The CDR3 nucleotides are TGTGCCAGCAGCTGGGGACAGGGGAGGAATGAGCAGTTCTTC. This sequence encodes CASSWGQGRNEQFF. The chain employs TRBV7-9 and TRBJ2-1; 10 bases align to TRBD1. Germline V gives CDR1 SEHNR, CDR2 FQNEAQ (reference sequence). After removal of 4 bases from V and 7 bases from J, the junction contained 4 bases not matched to a gene. The CDR3 spans 14 residues.

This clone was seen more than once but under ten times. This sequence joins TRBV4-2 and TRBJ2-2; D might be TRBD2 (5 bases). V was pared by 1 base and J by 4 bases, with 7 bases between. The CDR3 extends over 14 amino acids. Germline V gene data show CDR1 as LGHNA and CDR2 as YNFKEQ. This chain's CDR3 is CASSQAGSTGELFF. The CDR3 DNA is TGTGCCAGCAGCCAAGCTGGGAGCACCGGGGAGCTGTTTTTT.

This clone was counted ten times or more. CDR3: CASSPWDRGYNEQFF. In nucleotides, the CDR3 is TGCGCCAGCAGCCCGTGGGACAGGGGGTACAATGAGCAGTTCTTC. The chain combines TRBV4-1 with TRBJ2-1; 11 positions match TRBD1. V dropped 4 bases and J dropped 4; count of bases not matched to a gene: 3. The CDR3 loop spans 15 amino acids. CDR1 and CDR2 (germline): MGHRA, YSYEKL.

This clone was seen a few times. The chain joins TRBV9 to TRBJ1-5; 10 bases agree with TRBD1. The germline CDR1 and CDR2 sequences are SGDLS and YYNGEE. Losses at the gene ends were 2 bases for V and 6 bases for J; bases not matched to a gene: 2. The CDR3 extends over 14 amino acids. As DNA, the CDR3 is TGTGCCAGCAGCGTGGGGACAGGGGTTCAGCCCCAGCATTTT. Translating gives CASSVGTGVQPQHF.

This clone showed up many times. Here the CDR3 reads CASSLVGARVANYGYTF. The CDR3 bases are TGTGCCAGCAGCTTAGTCGGAGCCAGGGTGGCTAACTATGGCTACACCTTC. The chain is built from TRBV7-2 and TRBJ1-2, with D maybe TRBD1 (5 bases). The CDR3 has 17 residues. V was clipped by 1 base and J by 0 bases, with 15 bases between them. CDR1 SGHTA and CDR2 FQGNSA come from the germline V gene.

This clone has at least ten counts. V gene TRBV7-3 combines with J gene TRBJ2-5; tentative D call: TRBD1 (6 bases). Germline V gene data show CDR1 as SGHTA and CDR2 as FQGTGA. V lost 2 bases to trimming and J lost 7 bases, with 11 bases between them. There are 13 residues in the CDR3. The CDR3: CASSLGTRGTQYF. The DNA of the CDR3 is TGTGCCAGCAGCTTAGGGACAAGAGGGACCCAGTACTTC.

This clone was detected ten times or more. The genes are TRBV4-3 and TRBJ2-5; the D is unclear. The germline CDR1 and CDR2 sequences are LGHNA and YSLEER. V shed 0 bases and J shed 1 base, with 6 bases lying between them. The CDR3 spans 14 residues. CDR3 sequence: CASSQEHPQETQYF. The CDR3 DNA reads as TGCGCCAGCAGCCAAGAACATCCCCAAGAGACCCAGTACTTC.

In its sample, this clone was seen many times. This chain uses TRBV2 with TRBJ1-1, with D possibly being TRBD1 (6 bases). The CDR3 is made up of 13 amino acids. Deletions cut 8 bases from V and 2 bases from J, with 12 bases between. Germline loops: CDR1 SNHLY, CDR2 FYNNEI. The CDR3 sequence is CASSTGSNTEAFF. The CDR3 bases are TGTGCCAGCTCTACAGGGTCCAACACTGAAGCTTTCTTT. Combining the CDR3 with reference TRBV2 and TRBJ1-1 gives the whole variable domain EPEVTQTPSHQVTQMGQEVILRCVPISNHLYFYWYRQILGQKVEFLVSFYNNEISEKSEIFDDQFSVERPDGSNFTLKIRSTKLEDSAMYFCASSTGSNTEAFFGQGTRLTVV.

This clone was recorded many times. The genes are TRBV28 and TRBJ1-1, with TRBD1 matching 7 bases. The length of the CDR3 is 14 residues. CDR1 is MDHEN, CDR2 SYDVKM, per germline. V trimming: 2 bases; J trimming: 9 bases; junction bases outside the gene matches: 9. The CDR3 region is CASSLGDSSLKAFF. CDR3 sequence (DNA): TGTGCCAGCAGTTTAGGGGACAGTAGCCTGAAAGCTTTCTTT.

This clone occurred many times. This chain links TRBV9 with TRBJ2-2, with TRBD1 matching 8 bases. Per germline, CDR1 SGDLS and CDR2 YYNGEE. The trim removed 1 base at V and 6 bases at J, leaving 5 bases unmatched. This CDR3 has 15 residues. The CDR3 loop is CASSVQGAPPGELFF. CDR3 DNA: TGTGCCAGCAGCGTACAGGGGGCGCCCCCCGGGGAGCTGTTTTTT.

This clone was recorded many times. Written as DNA, the CDR3 is TGTGCCAGTATCCAGCCGGGACAGACGACTGAAGCTTTCTTT. Amino acids: CASIQPGQTTEAFF. J is TRBJ1-1 and V is TRBV19; the match to TRBD1 covers 7 bases. There are 14 residues in the CDR3. V was clipped by 7 bases and J by 5 bases; unmatched bases: 10. From germline, CDR1 is LNHDA and CDR2 SQIVND (reference sequence).

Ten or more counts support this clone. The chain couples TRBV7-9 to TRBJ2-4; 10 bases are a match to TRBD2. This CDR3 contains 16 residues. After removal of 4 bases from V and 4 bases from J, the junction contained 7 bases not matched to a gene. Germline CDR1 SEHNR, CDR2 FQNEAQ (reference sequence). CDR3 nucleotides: TGTGCCAGCAGCTCCGGAGGAGCGGGAGGGAAAAACATTCAGTACTTC. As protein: CASSSGGAGGKNIQYF.

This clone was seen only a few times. The CDR3 DNA sequence: TGTGCCAGCAGCAGACAGGGCTCCGGGGAGCTGTTTTTT. This translates into CASSRQGSGELFF. This sequence joins TRBV5-6 and TRBJ2-2, with 7 bases identical to TRBD1. Germline-derived CDR1 and CDR2 are SGHDT and YYEEEE. This CDR3 contains 13 residues. V was clipped by 4 bases and J by 6 bases; unmatched bases: 3.

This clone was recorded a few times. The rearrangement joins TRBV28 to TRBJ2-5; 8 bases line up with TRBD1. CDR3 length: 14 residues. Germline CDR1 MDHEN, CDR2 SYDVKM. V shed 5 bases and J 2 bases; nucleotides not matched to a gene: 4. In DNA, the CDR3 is TGTGCCAGCAGTCCAACAGGGGGACAAGAGACCCAGTACTTC. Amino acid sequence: CASSPTGGQETQYF.

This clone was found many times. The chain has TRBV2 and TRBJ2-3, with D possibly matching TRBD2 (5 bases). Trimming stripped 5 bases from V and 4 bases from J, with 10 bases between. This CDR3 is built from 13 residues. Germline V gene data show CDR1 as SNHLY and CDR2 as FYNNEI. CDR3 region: CASSRTRPDTQYF. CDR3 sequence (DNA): TGTGCCAGCAGTCGGACTCGTCCAGATACGCAGTATTTT.

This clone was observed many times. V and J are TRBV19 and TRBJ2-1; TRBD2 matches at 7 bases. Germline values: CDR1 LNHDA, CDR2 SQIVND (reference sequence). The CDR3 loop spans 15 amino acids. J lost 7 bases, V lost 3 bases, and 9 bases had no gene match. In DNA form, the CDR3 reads TGTGCCAGTAGTATTCCGGCGGGAGTGATAAATGAGCAGTTCTTC. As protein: CASSIPAGVINEQFF.

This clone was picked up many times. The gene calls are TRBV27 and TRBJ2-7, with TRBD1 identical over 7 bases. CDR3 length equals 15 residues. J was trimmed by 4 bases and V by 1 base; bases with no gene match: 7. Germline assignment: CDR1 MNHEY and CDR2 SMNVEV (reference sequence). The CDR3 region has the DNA TGTGCCAGCAGTTTATTGGGGACAGAAAATTACGAGCAGTACTTC. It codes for CASSLLGTENYEQYF.

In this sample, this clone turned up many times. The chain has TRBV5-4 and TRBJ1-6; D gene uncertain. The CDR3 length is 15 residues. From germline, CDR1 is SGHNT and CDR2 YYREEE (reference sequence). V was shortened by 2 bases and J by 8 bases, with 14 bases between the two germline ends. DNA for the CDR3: TGTGCCAGCAGCTTTGATCCGAGCGGTGATTCACCCCTCCACTTT. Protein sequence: CASSFDPSGDSPLHF.

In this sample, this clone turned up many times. The CDR3 DNA is TGTGCCAGCAGCCCGCTGACTAGATATGGCTACAATGAGCAGTTCTTC. Translating it yields CASSPLTRYGYNEQFF. The chain is built from TRBV4-2 and TRBJ2-1, with D perhaps matching TRBD2 (6 bases). Trimming left V 4 bases short and J 3 bases short, with 16 bases between. This CDR3 region has 16 residues. Per the germline V gene, CDR1 is LGHNA and CDR2 is YNFKEQ.

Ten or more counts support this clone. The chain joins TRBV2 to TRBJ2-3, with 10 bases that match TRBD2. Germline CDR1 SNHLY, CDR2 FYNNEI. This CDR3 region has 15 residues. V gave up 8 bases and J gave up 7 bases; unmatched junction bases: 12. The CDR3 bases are TGTGCCAGCGCTAGCGGGAGAGTCGGGCCTAATACGCAGTATTTT. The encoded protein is CASASGRVGPNTQYF. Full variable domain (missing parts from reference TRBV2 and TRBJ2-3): EPEVTQTPSHQVTQMGQEVILRCVPISNHLYFYWYRQILGQKVEFLVSFYNNEISEKSEIFDDQFSVERPDGSNFTLKIRSTKLEDSAMYFCASASGRVGPNTQYFGPGTRLTVL.

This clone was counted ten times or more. This CDR3 is CASSQDLGGAFYEQYF. Written as DNA, the CDR3 is TGCGCCAGCAGCCAAGATTTGGGGGGGGCGTTCTACGAGCAGTACTTC. The chain couples TRBV4-1 to TRBJ2-7; D might be TRBD2 (7 bases). Trimming left V 0 bases short and J 3 bases short, with 15 bases between. Germline V gene data show CDR1 as MGHRA and CDR2 as YSYEKL. CDR3 length: 16 amino acids.

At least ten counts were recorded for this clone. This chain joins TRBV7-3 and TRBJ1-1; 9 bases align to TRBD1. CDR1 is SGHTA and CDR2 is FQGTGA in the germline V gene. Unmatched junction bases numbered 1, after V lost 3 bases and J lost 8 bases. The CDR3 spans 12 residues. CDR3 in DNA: TGTGCCAGCAGCTTGGGGACAGGGGAAGCTTTCTTT. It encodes CASSLGTGEAFF.

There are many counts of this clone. CDR3 residues: CASSNGGRVTLGEQFF. CDR3 nucleotide sequence: TGTGCCAGCAGCAATGGCGGTCGGGTGACTTTGGGTGAGCAGTTCTTC. The chain couples TRBV28 to TRBJ2-1; D ambiguous. Germline values: CDR1 MDHEN, CDR2 SYDVKM. The CDR3 is 16 amino acids. Trimming pared 6 bases from V and 9 bases from J, leaving 24 bases between.

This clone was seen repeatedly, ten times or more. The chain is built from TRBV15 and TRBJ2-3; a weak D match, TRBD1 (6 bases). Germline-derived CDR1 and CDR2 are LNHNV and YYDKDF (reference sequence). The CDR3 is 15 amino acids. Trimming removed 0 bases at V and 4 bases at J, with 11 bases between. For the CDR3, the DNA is TGTGCCACCAGCAGAGAAGGACAGCCCGCAGATACGCAGTATTTT. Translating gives CATSREGQPADTQYF.

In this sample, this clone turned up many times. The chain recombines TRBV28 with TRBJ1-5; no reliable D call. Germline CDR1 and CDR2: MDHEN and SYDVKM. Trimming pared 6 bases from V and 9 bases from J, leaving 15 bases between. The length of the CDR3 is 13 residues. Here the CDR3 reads CASSSTDVGPQHF. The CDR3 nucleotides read TGTGCCAGCAGCAGTACAGACGTAGGGCCCCAGCATTTT.

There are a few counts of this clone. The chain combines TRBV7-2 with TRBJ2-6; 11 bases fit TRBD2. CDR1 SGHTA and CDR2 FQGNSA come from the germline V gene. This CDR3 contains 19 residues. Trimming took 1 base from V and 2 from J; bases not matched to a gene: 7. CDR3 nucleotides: TGTGCCAGCAGCTTAGGGCTAGCGGGGGGCAAGGCTGGGGCCAACGTCCTGACTTTC. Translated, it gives CASSLGLAGGKAGANVLTF.

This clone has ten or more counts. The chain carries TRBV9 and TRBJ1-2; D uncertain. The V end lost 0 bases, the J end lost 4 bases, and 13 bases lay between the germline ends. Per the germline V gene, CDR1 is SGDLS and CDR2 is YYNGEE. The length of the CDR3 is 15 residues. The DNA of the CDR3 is TGTGCCAGCAGCGTAGGAGTCGGAGGAAGCTATGGCTACACCTTC. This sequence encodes CASSVGVGGSYGYTF.

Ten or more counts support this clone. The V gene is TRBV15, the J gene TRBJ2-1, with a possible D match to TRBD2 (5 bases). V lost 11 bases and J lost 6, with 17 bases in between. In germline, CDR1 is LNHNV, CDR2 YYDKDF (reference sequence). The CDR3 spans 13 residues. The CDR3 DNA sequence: TGTGCCGTCGGCGACTATAGTGGCAATGAGCAGTTCTTC. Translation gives CAVGDYSGNEQFF.

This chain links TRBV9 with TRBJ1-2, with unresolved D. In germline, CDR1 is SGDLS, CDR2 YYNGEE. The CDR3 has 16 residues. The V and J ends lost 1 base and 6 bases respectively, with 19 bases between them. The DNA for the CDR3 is TGTGCCAGCAGCGTATCCCTACCCAACCCAACGAATGGCTACACCTTC. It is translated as CASSVSLPNPTNGYTF.

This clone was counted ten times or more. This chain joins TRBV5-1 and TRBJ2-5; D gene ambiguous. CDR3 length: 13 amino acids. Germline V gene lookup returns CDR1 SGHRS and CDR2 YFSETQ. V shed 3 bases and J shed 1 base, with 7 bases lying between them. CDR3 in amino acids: CASSSILQETQYF. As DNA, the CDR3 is TGCGCCAGCAGCTCGATACTCCAAGAGACCCAGTACTTC.